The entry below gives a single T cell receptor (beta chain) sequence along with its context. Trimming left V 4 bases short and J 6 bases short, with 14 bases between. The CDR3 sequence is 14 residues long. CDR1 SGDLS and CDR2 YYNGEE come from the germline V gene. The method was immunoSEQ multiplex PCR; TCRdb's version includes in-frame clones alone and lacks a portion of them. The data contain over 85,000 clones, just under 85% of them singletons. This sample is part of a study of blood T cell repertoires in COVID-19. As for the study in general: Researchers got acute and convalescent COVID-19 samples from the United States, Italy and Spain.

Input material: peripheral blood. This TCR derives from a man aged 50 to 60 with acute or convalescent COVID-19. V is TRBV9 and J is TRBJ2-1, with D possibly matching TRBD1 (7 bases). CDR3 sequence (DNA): TGTGCCAGCAGCCCAGGGGGGAGCGGCAATGAGCAGTTCTTC. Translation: CASSPGGSGNEQFF.